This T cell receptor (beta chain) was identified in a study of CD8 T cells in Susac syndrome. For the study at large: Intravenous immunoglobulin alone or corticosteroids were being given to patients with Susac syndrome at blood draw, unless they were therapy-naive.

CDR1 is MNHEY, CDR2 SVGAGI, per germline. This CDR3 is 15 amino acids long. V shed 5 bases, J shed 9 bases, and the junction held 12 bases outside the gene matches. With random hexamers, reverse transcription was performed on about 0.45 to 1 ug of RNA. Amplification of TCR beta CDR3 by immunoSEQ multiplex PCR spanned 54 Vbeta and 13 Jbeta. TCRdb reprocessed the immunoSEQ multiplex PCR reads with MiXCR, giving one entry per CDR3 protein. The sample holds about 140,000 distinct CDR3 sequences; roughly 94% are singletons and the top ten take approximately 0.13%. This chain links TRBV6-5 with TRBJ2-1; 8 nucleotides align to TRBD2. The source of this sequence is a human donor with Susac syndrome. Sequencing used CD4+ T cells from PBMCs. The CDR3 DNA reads TGTGCCAGCAGTGTTCCGGGACTAGAACGGGGTGAGCAGTTCTTC. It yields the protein CASSVPGLERGEQFF.